These 15 T cell receptor beta chains came from one sample sequenced in a study of cytomegalovirus exposure and HLA in healthy donors. PCR was performed using 60 Vbeta and 13 Jbeta primers. Produced via immunoSEQ multiplex PCR; TCRdb's table is partial and in-frame only. The sample has nearly 110,000 clones; roughly 77% are singletons. Sequencing was done on a sample of PBMCs. Source of these receptors: a man aged 35 to 55 in good health and CMV-seronegative.

This clone was recorded a few times. CDR3 residues: CASSNYGQGGYEQYF. CDR3 nucleotide sequence: TGTGCCAGTAGTAATTATGGACAGGGGGGCTACGAGCAGTACTTC. The chain carries TRBV19 and TRBJ2-7; 10 nucleotides match TRBD1. The ends lost 4 bases at V and 3 bases at J; junction bases unmatched: 6. CDR3 length equals 15 residues. CDR1 is LNHDA, CDR2 SQIVND, per germline (reference sequence).

The chain combines TRBV11-2 with TRBJ2-1; 10 nucleotides match TRBD2. Germline V gene lookup returns CDR1 SGHAT and CDR2 FQNNGV. The CDR3 spans 18 residues. J lost 3 bases, V lost 0 bases, and 8 bases had no gene match. CDR3 sequence: CASSLERGSGGSYNEQFF. In nucleotides, the CDR3 is TGTGCCAGCAGCTTAGAGAGAGGTAGCGGGGGGAGCTACAATGAGCAGTTCTTC.

The chain combines TRBV2 with TRBJ2-6; a possible D gene is TRBD1 (5 bases). This CDR3 comprises 14 residues. Trimming pared 4 bases from V and 5 bases from J, leaving 9 bases between. Germline CDR1 reads SNHLY; CDR2 reads FYNNEI. The CDR3 sequence: CASSGRGRANVLTF. In DNA form, the CDR3 reads TGTGCCAGCAGTGGAAGGGGCAGGGCCAACGTCCTGACTTTC.

CDR3 region: CASSIEGQGAYYGYTF. DNA of the CDR3: TGTGCCAGTAGTATAGAAGGACAGGGGGCGTACTATGGCTACACCTTC. V is TRBV19 and J is TRBJ1-2, with 11 bases lining up with TRBD1. The CDR3 is 16 residues long. Per germline, CDR1 LNHDA and CDR2 SQIVND (reference sequence). V was pared by 0 bases and J by 3 bases, with 3 bases of the junction left unmatched. The whole variable domain, remainder taken from reference TRBV19 and TRBJ1-2, is DGGITQSPKYLFRKEGQNVTLSCEQNLNHDAMYWYRQDPGQGLRLIYYSQIVNDFQKGDIAEGYSVSREKKESFPLTVTSAQKNPTAFYLCASSIEGQGAYYGYTFGSGTRLTVV.

This sequence joins TRBV7-9 and TRBJ2-1; perhaps TRBD2 as D (5 bases). CDR1 SEHNR and CDR2 FQNEAQ come from the germline V gene (reference sequence). CDR3 length: 15 amino acids. V gave up 1 base and J gave up 7 bases, with 14 bases separating them. CDR3 nucleotides: TGTGCCAGCAGCTTAGGTCTCTCCGGGGTGAATGAGCAGTTCTTC. The encoded protein is CASSLGLSGVNEQFF.

This rearrangement joins TRBV28 to TRBJ2-7, with a tentative D call TRBD2 (7 bases). Deletions cut 9 bases from V and 3 bases from J, with 18 bases between. This CDR3 contains 14 residues. Germline CDR1 is MDHEN and CDR2 is SYDVKM. CDR3 in amino acids: CASRGGDKNYEQYF. The CDR3 DNA follows: TGTGCCAGTCGGGGAGGGGACAAGAACTACGAGCAGTACTTC.

V usage is TRBV7-2 and J usage is TRBJ1-4; TRBD1 aligns across 9 bases. This CDR3 comprises 15 residues. J gave up 8 bases and V 5 bases, and 9 bases lay outside the gene matches. Germline V gene lookup returns CDR1 SGHTA and CDR2 FQGNSA. CDR3 bases: TGTGCCAGCAGCCTCCAACAGGGGGCTGACGAAAAACTGTTTTTT. Protein sequence: CASSLQQGADEKLFF.

The chain combines TRBV11-2 with TRBJ1-2; D perhaps matches TRBD1 (6 bases). Looked up from germline, CDR1 is SGHAT and CDR2 is FQNNGV. Trimming pared 5 bases from V and 2 bases from J, leaving 9 bases between. The CDR3 totals 13 residues. The CDR3 DNA follows: TGTGCCAGCAGCAACCAGGGGAACTATGGCTACACCTTC. It codes for CASSNQGNYGYTF.

The chain links TRBV2 to TRBJ1-2, with a possible D match to TRBD1 (6 bases). Trimming removed 1 base at V and 3 bases at J, with 18 bases between. Per germline, CDR1 SNHLY and CDR2 FYNNEI. This CDR3 is 17 amino acids long. CDR3 amino acids: CASSEEVQRGGHYGYTF. The CDR3 coding sequence is TGTGCCAGCAGTGAAGAGGTACAGAGGGGGGGTCACTATGGCTACACCTTC.

This clone appeared once. The chain uses TRBV5-1 and TRBJ1-4; TRBD1 matches 10 bases. With V trimmed by 7 bases and J by 7 bases, 4 bases remained unmatched. The CDR3 totals 13 residues. Germline V lookup: CDR1 SGHRS, CDR2 YFSETQ. CDR3 in amino acids: CASSTGGGEKLFF. The CDR3 DNA follows: TGCGCCAGCTCGACAGGGGGCGGTGAAAAACTGTTTTTT.

This rearrangement joins TRBV20-1 to TRBJ2-3; D possibly corresponds to TRBD2 (6 bases). V was pared by 7 bases and J by 6 bases, with 11 bases between. This CDR3 contains 11 residues. Per the germline V gene, CDR1 is DFQATT and CDR2 is SNEGSKA (reference sequence). The CDR3 here is CSVLAGDTQYF. The CDR3 nucleotides read TGCAGTGTACTAGCAGGTGATACGCAGTATTTT.

V and J are TRBV4-1 and TRBJ1-4; no reliable D call. There are 17 residues in the CDR3. Trimming stripped 0 bases from V and 1 base from J, with 12 bases between. CDR1 and CDR2 (germline): MGHRA, YSYEKL. CDR3 in amino acids: CASSQEAASRTNEKLFF. The CDR3 DNA is TGCGCCAGCAGCCAAGAGGCGGCAAGCCGAACTAATGAAAAACTGTTTTTT.

V and J are TRBV2 and TRBJ1-2; possibly TRBD1 for D (5 bases). Germline CDR1 SNHLY, CDR2 FYNNEI. Trimming cost V 0 bases and J 8 bases, with 13 bases left between them. The CDR3 has 14 residues. The CDR3 DNA is TGTGCCAGCAGTGAAGCGTTCCAGGGAGGCGGCTACACCTTC. Translated, it gives CASSEAFQGGGYTF.

This chain connects TRBV5-1 to TRBJ1-2; 9 nucleotides match TRBD1. The CDR3 runs to 14 residues. V dropped 6 bases and J dropped 8; count of bases not matched to a gene: 11. Germline V gene lookup returns CDR1 SGHRS and CDR2 YFSETQ. CDR3 loop: CASTLPGQGYGYTF. As DNA, the CDR3 is TGCGCCAGCACCCTACCGGGACAGGGTTACGGCTACACCTTC.

The CDR3 DNA is TGTGCCAGCAGTACAACAGGGTTGAACACCGGGGAGCTGTTTTTT. Translation gives CASSTTGLNTGELFF. V is TRBV6-5 and J is TRBJ2-2; weak D call: TRBD1 (6 bases). This CDR3 is built from 15 residues. Germline CDR1 MNHEY, CDR2 SVGAGI. Trimming shortened V by 5 bases and J by 1 base, and 11 bases separated the two germline ends.